This T cell receptor (beta chain) was documented in a study of blood T cell repertoires in COVID-19. Study at large: Acute and convalescent COVID-19 samples came from the United States, Italy and Spain.

Participants were aged roughly 18 to 95 years, lived in roughly 25 US areas, and enrolled virtually. Researchers sorted participants into cohorts using their self-reported clinical history. Participants classified as exposed had met a COVID-19 case within 2 weeks before study entry. Clones were sequenced by immunoSEQ multiplex PCR, and TCRdb holds only the in-frame ones, with some missing. The sample has 350,000 or so clones; 88% are singletons. Germline CDR1 and CDR2: SGHDN and FVKESK. This CDR3 is 13 amino acids long. Trimming stripped 5 bases from V and 1 base from J, with 8 bases between. V gene TRBV14 combines with J gene TRBJ2-5; TRBD1 might be the D (5 bases). Sequenced: PBMCs or T cells enriched from blood (not recorded which). The clonotype originates from a woman in her 30s who had been exposed to COVID-19. The CDR3 DNA reads TGTGCCAGCAGCGTTCAGGGCCAAGAGACCCAGTACTTC. This encodes CASSVQGQETQYF.